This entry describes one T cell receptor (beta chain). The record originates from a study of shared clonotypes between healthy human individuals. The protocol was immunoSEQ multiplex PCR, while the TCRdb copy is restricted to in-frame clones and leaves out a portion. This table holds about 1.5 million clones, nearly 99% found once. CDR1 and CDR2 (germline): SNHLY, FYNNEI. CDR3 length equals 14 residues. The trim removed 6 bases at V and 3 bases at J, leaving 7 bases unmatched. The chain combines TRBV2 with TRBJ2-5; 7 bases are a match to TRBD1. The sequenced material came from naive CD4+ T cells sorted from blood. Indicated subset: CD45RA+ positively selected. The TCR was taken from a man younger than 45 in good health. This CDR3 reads CASSLETGEETQYF. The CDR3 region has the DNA TGTGCCAGCAGCCTCGAAACAGGGGAAGAGACCCAGTACTTC.